These 2 T cell receptor beta chains share one sample of origin, sequenced in a study of blood T cell repertoires in COVID-19. The repertoire was sequenced with immunoSEQ multiplex PCR; TCRdb's copy has only in-frame clones and lacks some. The repertoire holds 250,000 to 350,000 clones, 85% seen once, with around 4.2% in the top ten. Sequencing used peripheral blood. The receptor source for this set is a woman aged 45-59 years with active or convalescent COVID-19.

The V and J genes are TRBV12-3 or TRBV12-4 and TRBJ2-5; D unresolved. Trimming shortened V by 3 bases and J by 7 bases, and 12 bases separated the two germline ends. The CDR3 is 13 amino acids. The CDR3: CASSFLPAGTQYF. CDR3 in DNA: TGTGCCAGCAGTTTTTTGCCAGCAGGGACCCAGTACTTC.

J is TRBJ1-3 and V is TRBV6-4; no firm D call. The V end lost 6 bases, the J end lost 4 bases, and 10 bases lay between the germline ends. The CDR3 runs 13 residues. The germline CDR1 and CDR2 sequences are MRHNA and SNTAGT. CDR3 loop: CASSSSPGNTIYF. The CDR3 coding sequence is TGTGCCAGCAGCTCCTCCCCGGGAAACACCATATATTTT.